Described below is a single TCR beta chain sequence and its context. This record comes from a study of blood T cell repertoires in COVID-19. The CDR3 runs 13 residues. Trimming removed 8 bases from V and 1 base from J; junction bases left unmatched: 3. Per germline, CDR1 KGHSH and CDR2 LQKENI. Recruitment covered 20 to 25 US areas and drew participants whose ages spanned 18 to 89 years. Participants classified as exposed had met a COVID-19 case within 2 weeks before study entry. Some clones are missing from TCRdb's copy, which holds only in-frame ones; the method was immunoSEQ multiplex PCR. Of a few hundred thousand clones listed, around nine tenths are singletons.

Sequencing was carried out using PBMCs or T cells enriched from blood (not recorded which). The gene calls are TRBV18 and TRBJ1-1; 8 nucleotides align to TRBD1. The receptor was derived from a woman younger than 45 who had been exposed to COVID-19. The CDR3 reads CASQTGENTEAFF. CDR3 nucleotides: TGTGCCAGCCAGACAGGGGAGAACACTGAAGCTTTCTTT.